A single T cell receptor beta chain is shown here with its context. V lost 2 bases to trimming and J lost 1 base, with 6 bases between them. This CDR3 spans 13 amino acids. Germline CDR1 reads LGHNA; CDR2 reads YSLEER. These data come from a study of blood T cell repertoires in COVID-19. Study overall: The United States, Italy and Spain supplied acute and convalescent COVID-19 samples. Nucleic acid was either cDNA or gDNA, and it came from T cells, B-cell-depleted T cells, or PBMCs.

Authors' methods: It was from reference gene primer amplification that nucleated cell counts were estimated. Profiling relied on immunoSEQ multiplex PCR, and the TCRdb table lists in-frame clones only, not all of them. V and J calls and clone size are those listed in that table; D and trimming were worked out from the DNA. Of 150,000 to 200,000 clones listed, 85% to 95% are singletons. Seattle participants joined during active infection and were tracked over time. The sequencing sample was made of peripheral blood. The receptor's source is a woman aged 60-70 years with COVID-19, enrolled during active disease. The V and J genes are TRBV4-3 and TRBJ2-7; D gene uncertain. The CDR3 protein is CASSQSRSYEQYF. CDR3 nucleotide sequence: TGCGCCAGCAGCCAATCCAGATCCTACGAGCAGTACTTC.